This T cell receptor beta chain was profiled in a study of T cell clones after liver transplantation. Study information: Samples came from ITN030ST, which attempted immunosuppression withdrawal within 2 years of liver transplantation. Timepoints were pre-transplant, pre-withdrawal, and after withdrawal was completed or failed.

Method: immunoSEQ multiplex PCR; TCRdb's copy keeps in-frame clones and lacks some. The sample has about 51,000 clones, 70% to 90% seen once. With respect to this clone: The antigen is undetermined.

V lost 5 bases, J lost 1 base, and 4 bases stayed unmatched. The CDR3 spans 14 residues. Germline CDR1 reads LNHDA; CDR2 reads SQIVND (reference sequence). General study points: Donor-reactive sequences fell more than third party-reactive ones, suggesting partial deletion.

This clonotype originated in a human patient who received a liver transplant. Some T cells may have originated in the graft donor. The chain carries TRBV19 and TRBJ2-7; 8 bases fit TRBD1. This specimen was CD8+ T cells from blood, taken 12 months after liver transplant. CDR3 protein: CASSPTGGSYEQYF. CDR3 sequence (DNA): TGTGCCAGTAGTCCCACAGGGGGATCCTACGAGCAGTACTTC.